This T cell receptor (delta chain) is from a study of gamma-delta chains in newborns, infants, children. TCRdb processed the reads again with the CATT caller. The sample shows approximately 5,900 delta-chain clones, over 2.5% of them seen only once. This clone is deemed medium-sized. Germline CDR1 is GEAIGNYY and CDR2 is EKD. The CDR3 covers 16 residues. J gave up 0 bases and V 2 bases, and 7 bases lay outside the gene matches. This chain connects TRDV2 to TRDJ1, with 8 bases identical to TRDD3. This sequence originates from a child who was a newborn, infant or young child, either healthy, febrile or measles-vaccinated (not recorded which). Material: blood. DNA of the CDR3: TGTGCCTGTGACAGCCTGGGGGACCGGTACACCGATAAACTCATCTTT. Encoded protein: CACDSLGDRYTDKLIF.